This TCR beta chain was documented in a study of CD8 T cells in ankylosing spondylitis. General observations from the study: Relatively rare in peripheral blood, disease-linked clones were also CD8+. What appeared characteristic of ankylosing spondylitis blood was a TCR beta motif of eight highly homologous variants.

Looked up from germline, CDR1 is KGHDR and CDR2 is SFDVKD. The CDR3 runs to 14 residues. The V end lost 7 bases, the J end lost 5 bases, and 14 bases lay between the germline ends. This clonotype was detected ten times or more. What it recognizes is unknown. Each CDR3 protein is one row after TCRdb ran MiXCR on the 5' RACE reads. The sample carries about 540,000 distinct CDR3 sequences, about 13% recorded once. This TCR derives from a male donor with ankylosing spondylitis. The rearrangement links TRBV24-1 to TRBJ2-1; D is unclear. Specimen: blood, either unsorted or a sorted T cell fraction (not recorded which). The CDR3 DNA sequence: TGTGCCACCAGGGGGAACGGCAGAAACAATGAGCAGTTCTTC. This sequence encodes CATRGNGRNNEQFF.